The next 16 T cell receptor beta chains were all read from a single sample in a study of blood T cell repertoires in COVID-19. Clones were read by immunoSEQ multiplex PCR, and TCRdb kept only the in-frame ones, dropping some. The data show some 260,000 clones, roughly 88% seen once. Sequencing used peripheral blood. Source of these receptors: a woman in her twenties or thirties with COVID-19, enrolled during active disease.

The rearrangement joins TRBV18 to TRBJ1-6; possibly TRBD1 for D (6 bases). The CDR3 is made up of 15 amino acids. V lost 1 base, J lost 5 bases, and 9 bases lay in between. Germline V gives CDR1 KGHSH, CDR2 LQKENI. CDR3 amino acids: CASSPQAGDNSPLHF. The CDR3 DNA reads TGTGCCAGCTCACCACAGGCAGGGGATAATTCACCCCTCCACTTT.

The chain has TRBV13 and TRBJ1-2; TRBD1 matches at 7 bases. The CDR3 extends over 15 amino acids. Trimming took 5 bases from V and 4 from J; bases not matched to a gene: 10. CDR1 is PRHDT and CDR2 is FYEKMQ in the germline V gene (reference sequence). This CDR3 is CASSRFTRDSYGYTF. The CDR3 nucleotides are TGTGCCAGCAGCCGATTTACCCGGGACAGCTATGGCTACACCTTC. Drawing the rest from reference TRBV13 and TRBJ1-2, the complete variable domain is AAGVIQSPRHLIKEKRETATLKCYPIPRHDTVYWYQQGPGQDPQFLISFYEKMQSDKGSIPDRFSAQQFSDYHSELNMSSLELGDSALYFCASSRFTRDSYGYTFGSGTRLTVV.

V is TRBV20-1 and J is TRBJ1-2; 9 nucleotides match TRBD1. The germline CDR1 and CDR2 sequences are DFQATT and SNEGSKA (reference sequence). Germline trimming cut 5 bases from V and 4 bases from J; bases unmatched to any gene: 14. The CDR3 length is 16 residues. The CDR3 DNA follows: TGCAGTGCTCGTGCTAGCTCCCGGGACAGGGTCTATGGCTACACCTTC. This codes for CSARASSRDRVYGYTF.

The chain employs TRBV5-8 and TRBJ2-7; unclear D gene. The CDR3 loop spans 15 amino acids. Germline V gene lookup returns CDR1 SGHTS and CDR2 YDEGEE. Deletions cut 3 bases from V and 3 bases from J, with 16 bases between. Here the CDR3 DNA reads TGTGCCAGCAGCTCATTTACTTATGCGGTCTACGAGCAGTACGTC. Translating it yields CASSSFTYAVYEQYV.

The rearrangement joins TRBV11-2 to TRBJ2-1; D not resolved. V gave up 4 bases and J gave up 9 bases, with 7 bases separating them. The CDR3 is 11 amino acids. The germline V gene encodes CDR1 SGHAT and CDR2 FQNNGV. CDR3 nucleotides: TGTGCCAGCAGCTCGACTCTTGAGCAGTTCTTC. The encoded protein is CASSSTLEQFF.

The CDR3 protein is CASSLFTGIYNEQFF. CDR3 bases: TGTGCCAGCAGCTTATTTACCGGGATCTACAATGAGCAGTTCTTC. The chain carries TRBV5-4 and TRBJ2-1; perhaps TRBD2 as D (5 bases). In germline, CDR1 is SGHNT, CDR2 YYREEE (reference sequence). There are 15 residues in the CDR3. V gave up 2 bases and J gave up 3 bases, with 12 bases separating them.

The rearrangement links TRBV27 to TRBJ1-1, with D possibly being TRBD1 (6 bases). CDR3 length: 17 residues. V lost 3 bases and J 0 bases, leaving 17 bases between the germline ends. Germline values: CDR1 MNHEY, CDR2 SMNVEV (reference sequence). CDR3 sequence reads: CASSFNPGHPMNTEAFF. CDR3 DNA sequence: TGTGCCAGCAGTTTCAATCCGGGACACCCAATGAACACTGAAGCTTTCTTT.

This chain joins TRBV2 and TRBJ1-3, with 7 bases that match TRBD1. The germline gives CDR1 SNHLY, CDR2 FYNNEI. The length of the CDR3 is 14 residues. The V and J ends lost 6 bases and 4 bases, in that order; junction bases with no gene match: 6. CDR3 region: CASRGDRTGNTIYF. CDR3 DNA: TGTGCCAGCAGGGGGGACAGAACAGGAAACACCATATATTTT.

In its sample, this clone was seen once. The chain recombines TRBV4-3 with TRBJ2-2, with 7 bases fitting TRBD1. After removal of 3 bases from V and 5 bases from J, the junction contained 6 bases not matched to a gene. Germline V gene data show CDR1 as LGHNA and CDR2 as YSLEER. The CDR3 extends over 15 amino acids. For the CDR3, the DNA is TGCGCCAGCAGCCATAGCAGGGGGTATACCGGGGAGCTGTTTTTT. Protein: CASSHSRGYTGELFF.

A single count supports this clone. This sequence joins TRBV5-1 and TRBJ2-2; 9 bases are a match to TRBD2. The CDR3 covers 16 residues. Germline V gene sequence: CDR1 SGHRS, CDR2 YFSETQ. The V segment lost 4 bases and the J segment 1 base; nucleotides outside the gene matches: 5. CDR3 in amino acids: CASSAGGTQNTGELFF. Here the CDR3 DNA reads TGCGCCAGCAGCGCGGGGGGGACTCAGAACACCGGGGAGCTGTTTTTT.

The rearrangement joins TRBV9 to TRBJ2-7, with D possibly being TRBD1 (5 bases). Germline V gives CDR1 SGDLS, CDR2 YYNGEE. With 1 base removed from V and 2 bases from J, the gap between germline ends came to 13 bases. The CDR3 length is 15 residues. The CDR3 DNA reads TGTGCCAGCAGCGTAACTCCACAGGCTACCTACGAGCAGTACTTC. Amino acid sequence: CASSVTPQATYEQYF.

The gene calls are TRBV9 and TRBJ2-7; 13 bases match TRBD2. The J segment lost 3 bases and the V segment lost 0 bases, leaving 15 bases of the junction unmatched. Germline CDR1 SGDLS, CDR2 YYNGEE. CDR3 length: 20 residues. The CDR3 DNA sequence: TGTGCCAGCAGCGTAGACCTCCGGACTAGCGGGAGAGGGGAAGTCTACGAGCAGTACGTC. Translated, it gives CASSVDLRTSGRGEVYEQYV.

The genes are TRBV5-1 and TRBJ1-1, with D perhaps TRBD1 (5 bases). The germline V and J ends were trimmed by 0 bases and 5 bases, with 17 bases remaining between them. Germline V gene data show CDR1 as SGHRS and CDR2 as YFSETQ. The CDR3 contains 16 residues. CDR3 loop: CASSLVYRGSGTEAFF. The DNA of the CDR3 is TGCGCCAGCAGCTTGGTGTATCGGGGGAGCGGGACTGAAGCTTTCTTT.

The V and J genes are TRBV28 and TRBJ2-5; 9 positions match TRBD2. With V trimmed by 2 bases and J by 4 bases, 8 bases remained unmatched. Germline V gene lookup returns CDR1 MDHEN and CDR2 SYDVKM. The CDR3 is 16 residues long. In DNA form, the CDR3 reads TGTGCCAGCAGTTTAGGGCGCCTAGCGGGGAGAGAGACCCAGTACTTC. Translation gives CASSLGRLAGRETQYF. Filled out from reference TRBV28 and TRBJ2-5, the complete variable domain reads DVKVTQSSRYLVKRTGEKVFLECVQDMDHENMFWYRQDPGLGLRLIYFSYDVKMKEKGDIPEGYSVSREKKERFSLILESASTNQTSMYLCASSLGRLAGRETQYFGPGTRLLVL.

This chain joins TRBV4-1 and TRBJ2-1, with D tentatively TRBD2 (6 bases). CDR3 length: 17 residues. CDR1 is MGHRA, CDR2 YSYEKL, per germline. Trimming left V 4 bases short and J 1 base short, with 17 bases between. As DNA, the CDR3 is TGCGCCAGCAGCCCCCCTGGGACGGGGGAGTCCTACAATGAGCAGTTCTTC. The encoded protein is CASSPPGTGESYNEQFF.

The rearrangement links TRBV4-3 to TRBJ2-1; the match to TRBD2 covers 7 bases. V trimming: 0 bases; J trimming: 7 bases; junction bases outside the gene matches: 6. This CDR3 comprises 15 residues. Per germline, CDR1 LGHNA and CDR2 YSLEER. This CDR3 reads CASSQDTSVTNEQFF. DNA for the CDR3: TGCGCCAGCAGCCAAGATACTAGCGTCACGAATGAGCAGTTCTTC.